These T cell receptor beta chains were read from a single sample in a study of cytomegalovirus exposure and HLA in healthy donors. The assay was immunoSEQ multiplex PCR, and TCRdb's table has in-frame clones only and misses some. The sample lists over 100,000 clones; 60% to 85% were seen once. Sequencing input: PBMCs. The receptors stem from a female donor in good health and CMV-seropositive. Both conserved end residues are part of each CDR3. D genes are given only for firm matches. Only some rows state a clone size, as once, few, many or a class for expanded clones.

clone size	V gene	D gene	J gene	CDR3 protein
-	TRBV2	-	TRBJ2-5	CASSETRQGGETQYF
-	TRBV6-1	-	TRBJ1-1	CASSQQVRSGAFF
-	TRBV5-1	TRBD1	TRBJ2-2	CASSRDRVTGELFF
-	TRBV10-2	-	TRBJ2-7	CASMTGASYEQYF
-	TRBV21-1	-	TRBJ2-7	CASSSPGQCLEQYF
-	TRBV2	TRBD1	TRBJ1-6	CASSEGQGSPLHF
-	TRBV7-3	-	TRBJ2-2	CASSILGPNTGELFF
-	TRBV10-3	-	TRBJ2-5	CAISDGSTSRETQYF
-	TRBV21-1	-	TRBJ1-5	CASSKPVPGQGLNQPQHF
-	TRBV7-9	TRBD1	TRBJ1-4	CASETGTGNEKLFF
-	TRBV10-3	TRBD2	TRBJ2-7	CAIRSHWRESDEQYF
-	TRBV5-1	TRBD2	TRBJ2-3	CASSLTSGSTDTQYF
-	TRBV15	-	TRBJ2-2	CATSRDSSSTNTGELFF
-	TRBV9	-	TRBJ2-3	CASSPYEGRTDTQYF
-	TRBV7-9	-	TRBJ1-1	CASSLGGGANTEAFF
-	TRBV10-1	-	TRBJ2-1	CASRKDGGDEQFF
-	TRBV11-2	-	-	CASSLGAGEIPYEQYF
-	TRBV5-4	-	TRBJ2-5	CASSLVSETQYF
-	TRBV7-9	-	TRBJ1-1	CASSFSGRGNTEAFF
few	TRBV11-2	TRBD2	TRBJ2-5	CASSLSRGGSETQYF
-	TRBV28	-	TRBJ2-1	CASRNTGPNEQFF
few	TRBV2	-	TRBJ1-5	CASSTTHGGNQPQHF
-	TRBV2	-	-	CASRLGDYEQYF
-	TRBV5-1	-	TRBJ2-7	CASSLGADRLYYEQYF
-	TRBV6-1	-	TRBJ1-3	CASSVKQGLIGSGNTIYF
-	TRBV6-6	-	TRBJ2-7	CASSYSPDSSEQYF
-	TRBV30	-	TRBJ2-1	CAWSVRDYNEQFF
-	TRBV7-3	-	TRBJ2-5	CASSLNGAGETQYF
-	TRBV29-1	TRBD1	TRBJ2-1	CSVGTGTGSLNEQFF
few	TRBV5-1	TRBD2	TRBJ2-2	CASNIAGAVTGELFF
-	TRBV18	TRBD1	TRBJ2-1	CASTTGSSYNEQFF
-	TRBV18	-	TRBJ1-2	CASSPFGQDYGYTF
-	TRBV6-5	TRBD2	TRBJ2-1	CASSVSGGSYNEQFF
-	TRBV30	-	TRBJ2-2	CAWSVDEAGELFF
-	TRBV27	-	TRBJ2-2	CASSFFRANTGELFF
-	TRBV5-1	TRBD2	TRBJ2-1	CASGEAGASYNEQFF
-	TRBV5-6	TRBD2	TRBJ2-5	CASSLVGTSNQETQYF
-	TRBV7-6	-	TRBJ1-1	CASSLATQGNTEAFF
few	TRBV7-2	-	TRBJ2-1	CASSSSSYNEQFF
-	TRBV7-2	-	TRBJ1-2	CASSRRTVTGLGYTF
-	TRBV6-4	TRBD2	TRBJ2-4	CASSDSPTERGRTLLAKNIQYF
-	TRBV11-3	TRBD2	TRBJ2-3	CASSPGTSGYTDTQYF
once	TRBV5-1	TRBD2	TRBJ2-7	CASSSGSRHEQYF
few	TRBV18	TRBD1	TRBJ1-3	CASSPDRVVNTIYF
once	TRBV5-6	TRBD1	TRBJ1-1	CASSFGTGNTEAFF